Listed below are T cell receptor beta chains from one sample, sequenced in a study of cytotoxic CD8 clonotypes in ibrutinib-treated CLL. The table came from immunoSEQ multiplex PCR; TCRdb's copy has only in-frame clones and leaves some out. The sample records fewer than 100,000 clones, about 76% being singletons. Sequenced here: PBMCs, sampled after 12 months of ibrutinib treatment. The origin of the receptors is a human donor with chronic lymphocytic leukemia. The CDR3 runs from the conserved cysteine through the conserved F or W. A D gene is named only where the DNA matches it firmly. Not all rows give a size; the values are once, few, many and, for expanded clones, a class.

abundance | j_gene | v_gene | d_gene | CDR3aa | CDR3nt
. | TRBJ1-1 | TRBV5-1 | . | CATKVRGDTEAFF | TGCGCCACCAAGGTCCGGGGAGACACTGAAGCTTTCTTT
few | TRBJ2-7 | TRBV7-6 | TRBD1 | CASSLGLQGDEQYF | TGTGCCAGCAGCTTAGGGCTACAGGGGGACGAGCAGTACTTC
. | TRBJ1-5 | TRBV6-5 | TRBD1 | CASSSGTVGQPQHF | TGTGCCAGCAGTTCAGGGACAGTCGGGCAGCCCCAGCATTTT
. | TRBJ2-5 | TRBV7-3 | . | CASRPWAGAETQYF | TGTGCCAGCAGGCCATGGGCGGGGGCGGAGACCCAGTACTTC
. | TRBJ2-3 | TRBV7-2 | . | CASSRTGQWGTDTQYF | TGTGCCAGCAGCCGGACGGGGCAGTGGGGCACAGATACGCAGTATTTT
few | TRBJ1-5 | TRBV7-2 | . | CASSFRGGALGQPQHF | TGTGCCAGCAGCTTCCGAGGCGGGGCGCTGGGTCAGCCCCAGCATTTT
once | TRBJ2-1 | TRBV9 | . | CASSPTRQAEQFF | TGTGCCAGCAGCCCAACCCGACAGGCCGAGCAGTTCTTC
. | TRBJ1-4 | TRBV4-3 | . | CASSQDFPPTGEKLFF | TGCGCCAGCAGCCAAGATTTCCCCCCCACTGGGGAAAAACTGTTTTTT
. | TRBJ2-3 | TRBV5-1 | TRBD1 | CASSPGQGSDTQYF | TGCGCCAGCAGCCCAGGACAGGGATCAGATACGCAGTATTTT
. | TRBJ2-3 | TRBV25-1 | . | CASSVEWVTDTQYF | TGTGCCAGCAGTGTGGAGTGGGTGACAGATACGCAGTATTTT
. | TRBJ2-2 | TRBV4-3 | . | CASSQRLREGELFF | TGCGCCAGCAGCCAAAGACTTCGGGAGGGGGAGCTGTTTTTT
. | TRBJ2-7 | TRBV7-2 | TRBD2 | CASSLGASGGTYEQYF | TGTGCCAGCAGCTTAGGGGCTAGCGGGGGGACCTACGAGCAGTACTTC
. | TRBJ1-1 | TRBV5-1 | TRBD1 | CASSGDRGPWGTEAFF | TGCGCCAGCAGCGGGGACAGGGGCCCTTGGGGCACTGAAGCTTTCTTT
. | TRBJ2-5 | TRBV7-2 | . | CASSPPLETQYF | TGTGCCAGCAGCCCACCGCTGGAGACCCAGTACTTC
. | TRBJ2-3 | TRBV19 | TRBD2 | CATSPGLAGPTDTQYF | TGTGCCACCTCCCCCGGACTAGCGGGCCCCACAGATACGCAGTATTTT
. | TRBJ2-1 | TRBV27 | . | CASSLGGPGSSYNEQFF | TGTGCCAGCAGTTTAGGGGGCCCCGGGAGCTCCTACAATGAGCAGTTCTTC
few | TRBJ2-1 | TRBV19 | . | CASSIRFEEQFF | TGTGCCAGTAGTATCCGCTTTGAAGAGCAGTTCTTC
. | TRBJ1-5 | TRBV28 | . | CASTGGQPQHF | TGTGCCAGCACCGGGGGCCAGCCCCAGCATTTT
. | TRBJ2-3 | TRBV7-9 | TRBD2 | CASSFLGGEGQYF | TGTGCCAGCAGCTTTTTGGGCGGGGAGGGGCAGTATTTT
. | TRBJ2-7 | TRBV10-3 | . | CAISDGGYEQYF | TGTGCCATCAGTGATGGGGGCTACGAGCAGTACTTC
. | TRBJ2-5 | TRBV6-5 | . | CASSYGAGGGETQYF | TGTGCCAGCAGTTATGGGGCAGGCGGCGGAGAGACCCAGTACTTC
. | TRBJ2-5 | TRBV19 | . | CASSTQGGSGETQYF | TGTGCCAGTAGTACCCAAGGTGGGAGTGGAGAGACCCAGTACTTC
. | TRBJ1-4 | TRBV6-5 | . | CASSYSRTNEKLFF | TGTGCCAGCAGTTACTCCAGGACTAATGAAAAACTGTTTTTT
few | TRBJ1-2 | TRBV9 | . | CASSEWDASNYGYTF | TGTGCCAGCAGCGAGTGGGACGCTAGTAACTATGGCTACACCTTC